Below, 10 T cell receptor beta chains from the same sample are listed, as sequenced in a study of cytomegalovirus exposure and HLA in healthy donors (dated by TCRdb to 2016 to 2017). Receptors were amplified or captured by the immunoSEQ multiplex PCR assay. A mixture of 60 forward primers for TCR Vbeta segments and 13 reverse primers for TCR Jbeta segments was used in the multiplex PCR. Imported from immuneACCESS, the table was reduced by TCRdb to in-frame sequences with V and J called. These copies leave out some clones; in studies compared against another copy, an unresolved V gene accounts for under half, and the cause of the remainder is not known. Within this sample are about 170,000 clones, with 62% of them counted one time only. The ten largest clones take up around 3.2% of the sample. The sample was PBMCs. These receptors were obtained from a man aged 35 to 55 in good health and CMV-seronegative.

Here the CDR3 reads CASSPGLATIYEQYF. The DNA of the CDR3 is TGCGCCAGCAGCCCAGGACTAGCAACCATCTACGAGCAGTACTTC. The V call is TRBV4-3, the J call TRBJ2-7; TRBD2 aligns across 8 bases. CDR1 and CDR2 from the germline V gene are LGHNA and YSLEER. The junction had 8 bases not matched to a gene; V was cut back by 4 bases and J by 3 bases. The CDR3 is 15 residues long.

This clone appeared a few times. Other DNA sequences in this specimen translate into the identical CDR3. V and J are TRBV11-3 and TRBJ2-2; weak D call: TRBD2 (6 bases). Looked up from germline, CDR1 is SGHNT and CDR2 is YENEEA. Trimming took 5 bases from V and 5 from J, leaving 9 bases between them. The CDR3 is 13 amino acids. Here the CDR3 DNA reads TGTGCCAGCAGCCTCAGCGGGACCGGGGAGCTGTTTTTT. Its translation is CASSLSGTGELFF.

The chain uses TRBV28 and TRBJ1-1; maybe TRBD1 (6 bases). Between the trimmed V and J ends, which lost 4 bases and 11 bases, there was a span of 23 bases. This CDR3 has 15 residues. The germline CDR1 and CDR2 sequences are MDHEN and SYDVKM. The CDR3 is CASSSLDRLGGWAFF. The CDR3 DNA sequence: TGTGCCAGCAGTTCTCTTGACAGGTTAGGGGGTTGGGCTTTCTTT.

The J gene is TRBJ2-1, the V gene TRBV7-3; perhaps TRBD1 as D (5 bases). With 2 bases removed from V and 0 bases from J, the gap between germline ends came to 8 bases. CDR1 and CDR2 (germline): SGHTA, FQGTGA. This CDR3 contains 15 residues. CDR3 in DNA: TGTGCCAGCAGCTTATACAGGAGCTCCTACAATGAGCAGTTCTTC. Encoded protein: CASSLYRSSYNEQFF.

This clone was seen more than once but under ten times. The chain couples TRBV30 to TRBJ1-4; D is undetermined. Germline CDR1 reads GTSNPN; CDR2 reads SVGIG (reference sequence). V lost 5 bases and J lost 0, with 4 bases in between. The CDR3 runs 12 residues. DNA of the CDR3: TGTGCCTGGTCCTCAACTAATGAAAAACTGTTTTTT. Protein: CAWSSTNEKLFF.

The chain joins TRBV28 to TRBJ2-7, with D perhaps TRBD2 (5 bases). Germline V gene lookup returns CDR1 MDHEN and CDR2 SYDVKM. V lost 3 bases and J 3 bases, leaving 9 bases between the germline ends. The CDR3 consists of 13 residues. CDR3 sequence: CASSLLTSYEQYF. The CDR3 DNA follows: TGTGCCAGCAGTTTGCTAACTAGCTACGAGCAGTACTTC.

This clone was seen a few times. J is TRBJ1-5 and V is TRBV29-1; 9 positions agree with TRBD1. The junction had 2 bases not matched to a gene; V was cut back by 7 bases and J by 4 bases. The CDR3 runs 12 residues. The germline gives CDR1 SQVTM, CDR2 ANQGSEA. The chain's CDR3 is CSAGQGNQPQHF. The CDR3 DNA is TGCAGCGCGGGACAGGGTAATCAGCCCCAGCATTTT.

This clone appeared a few times. The chain links TRBV20-1 to TRBJ2-7; TRBD1 matches 8 bases. Unmatched junction bases numbered 4, after V lost 8 bases and J lost 4 bases. The CDR3 is made up of 11 amino acids. Germline V gene lookup returns CDR1 DFQATT and CDR2 SNEGSKA (reference sequence). CDR3 sequence reads: CSIGQGYEQYF. The CDR3 DNA is TGCAGTATCGGACAGGGATACGAGCAGTACTTC.

The rearrangement uses TRBV9 and TRBJ1-2; D is unresolved. V lost 3 bases and J 2 bases, leaving 14 bases between the germline ends. CDR1 is SGDLS, CDR2 YYNGEE, per germline. The CDR3 is 15 residues long. The CDR3 spells CASSATPDTNYGYTF. As DNA, the CDR3 is TGTGCCAGCAGCGCCACCCCCGACACGAACTATGGCTACACCTTC.

This clone came up a few times. V usage is TRBV5-5 and J usage is TRBJ2-7; D gene unclear. Germline V gives CDR1 SGHKS, CDR2 YYEKEE (reference sequence). V gave up 2 bases and J gave up 0 bases, with 12 bases separating them. The CDR3 is 15 amino acids. CDR3 nucleotide sequence: TGTGCCAGCAGCTTCTTCTACGGAGCCTCCTACGAGCAGTACTTC. Translating it yields CASSFFYGASYEQYF.